One sample yielded the 20 T cell receptor beta chains listed below, sequenced in a study of OX40 agonist ivuxolimab in advanced cancers. Libraries were prepared by immunoSEQ multiplex PCR; TCRdb keeps only in-frame clonotypes and omits some of them. The data contain some 63,000 clones, 90% to 95% of them singletons. The sequencing here drew on CD4+ or CD8+ T cells sorted from blood, taken in a trial of the OX40 agonist ivuxolimab. Receptor source: an adult with an advanced solid tumor such as melanoma, head and neck, liver or kidney cancer.

A remark on this clone: The junction differs from germline at one of its ends, possibly a read error. CDR3 in amino acids: CSVRQINPGGYDYTF. The CDR3 DNA is TGCAGCGTCCGTCAAATCAATCCCGGTGGTTATGACTACACCTTC. This sequence joins TRBV29-1 and TRBJ1-2, with D hard to call. The CDR3 has 15 residues. Germline lookup yields CDR1 SQVTM and CDR2 ANQGSEA. Based on the CDR3 plus reference TRBV29-1 and TRBJ1-2, the full variable domain is SAVISQKPSRDICQRGTSLTIQCQVDSQVTMMFWYRQQPGQSLTLIATANQGSEATYESGFVIDKFPISRPNLTFSTLTVSNMSPEDSSIYLCSVRQINPGGYDYTFGSGTRLTVV.

The rearrangement links TRBV30 to TRBJ2-1, with a weak D call TRBD2 (5 bases). V lost 3 bases and J 5 bases, leaving 8 bases between the germline ends. From germline, CDR1 is GTSNPN and CDR2 SVGIG (reference sequence). The CDR3 has 12 residues. The DNA of the CDR3 is TGTGCCTGGAGCCCGGGAAACAATGAGCAGTTCTTC. Translation: CAWSPGNNEQFF.

The chain uses TRBV6-1 and TRBJ2-6, with D perhaps matching TRBD2 (6 bases). This CDR3 comprises 16 residues. Germline V lookup: CDR1 MNHNS, CDR2 SASEGT. Deletions cut 4 bases from V and 2 bases from J, with 12 bases between. The CDR3 loop is CASSGEVGAGANVLTF. CDR3 bases: TGTGCCAGCAGTGGGGAGGTCGGGGCTGGGGCCAACGTCCTGACTTTC.

This clone was detected only a few times. V usage is TRBV2 and J usage is TRBJ2-2, with D possibly called TRBD1 or TRBD2 (5 bases each). The CDR3 has 16 amino acids. Trimming removed 0 bases at V and 4 bases at J, with 12 bases between. The germline CDR1 and CDR2 sequences are SNHLY and FYNNEI. CDR3 sequence reads: CASSEALAGSTGELFF. CDR3 DNA sequence: TGTGCCAGCAGTGAAGCCCTAGCAGGGTCCACCGGGGAGCTGTTTTTT.

The rearrangement joins TRBV19 to TRBJ2-7, with 7 bases that match TRBD1. The germline V gene has CDR1 LNHDA and CDR2 SQIVND (reference sequence). The CDR3 runs 13 residues. The trim removed 3 bases at V and 4 bases at J, leaving 3 bases unmatched. The CDR3 bases are TGTGCCAGTAGTATCGCAGGGGGTTACGAGCAGTACTTC. Translating it yields CASSIAGGYEQYF.

This chain links TRBV7-8 with TRBJ2-3; the D is unclear. The CDR3 is 16 residues long. The germline CDR1 and CDR2 sequences are SGHVS and FQNEAQ. Trimming took 0 bases from V and 1 from J, leaving 11 bases between them. CDR3 sequence reads: CASSLAIGLGTDTQYF. Here the CDR3 DNA reads TGTGCCAGCAGCTTAGCGATCGGGTTGGGCACAGATACGCAGTATTTT.

J is TRBJ2-1 and V is TRBV7-2; the match to TRBD2 covers 10 bases. CDR1 is SGHTA, CDR2 FQGNSA, per germline. Losses at the gene ends were 5 bases for V and 7 bases for J; bases not matched to a gene: 20. The CDR3 is made up of 19 amino acids. The CDR3 nucleotides are TGTGCCAGCAGCCACCCCCAATGGGGTAGCGGGAGGTCTGGGAATGAGCAGTTCTTC. As protein: CASSHPQWGSGRSGNEQFF.

The chain has TRBV7-9 and TRBJ2-7; D is undetermined. Trimming shortened V by 1 base and J by 5 bases, and 6 bases separated the two germline ends. The V gene's germline CDR1 is SEHNR and CDR2 FQNEAQ (reference sequence). This CDR3 has 12 residues. The CDR3, as DNA: TGTGCCAGCAGCTTAGGGTTCCACGAGCAGTACTTC. Protein: CASSLGFHEQYF.

Here the CDR3 reads CASSYAGGVNEQFF. CDR3 nucleotides: TGTGCCAGCAGTTACGCGGGAGGAGTAAATGAGCAGTTCTTC. The chain has TRBV6-5 and TRBJ2-1; TRBD2 agrees at 8 bases. The V gene's germline CDR1 is MNHEY and CDR2 SVGAGI. The CDR3 runs 14 residues. Trimming at V came to 2 bases and at J to 7 bases, leaving 4 bases not matched to a gene.

This chain joins TRBV6-5 and TRBJ2-7; 7 nucleotides agree with TRBD1. Germline CDR1 reads MNHEY; CDR2 reads SVGAGI. This CDR3 is 14 amino acids long. Germline trimming cut 7 bases from V and 1 base from J; bases unmatched to any gene: 7. CDR3 loop: CASTQGVRSYEQYF. CDR3 nucleotides: TGTGCCAGCACCCAGGGGGTTAGGTCCTACGAGCAGTACTTC.

The V and J genes are TRBV4-2 and TRBJ2-1; D is undetermined. V was pared by 1 base and J by 0 bases, with 13 bases between. Germline V gives CDR1 LGHNA, CDR2 YNFKEQ. The CDR3 is made up of 17 amino acids. CDR3 in DNA: TGTGCCAGCAGCCAAGCGACCCTATCGTCCTCCTACAATGAGCAGTTCTTC. Translation gives CASSQATLSSSYNEQFF.

The chain recombines TRBV7-6 with TRBJ2-1, with D unclear. Germline V gene lookup returns CDR1 SGHVS and CDR2 FNYEAQ. The V end lost 0 bases, the J end lost 2 bases, and 11 bases lay between the germline ends. The CDR3 spans 16 residues. CDR3 nucleotide sequence: TGTGCCAGCAGCTTAGCTTTAGCCGCCCCCTACAATGAGCAGTTCTTC. Translation: CASSLALAAPYNEQFF.

J is TRBJ1-4 and V is TRBV10-3, with TRBD1 as a possible D gene (5 bases). The ends were cut back, 6 bases at V and 4 bases at J, with 15 bases in the middle. The CDR3 contains 15 residues. Germline V gives CDR1 ENHRY, CDR2 SYGVKD. The CDR3 reads CAIRPGPDYNEKLFF. The CDR3 coding sequence is TGTGCCATCAGACCGGGACCGGACTATAATGAAAAACTGTTTTTT.

The chain couples TRBV7-9 to TRBJ2-3, with 12 bases aligning to TRBD2. The J segment lost 3 bases and the V segment lost 4 bases, leaving 5 bases of the junction unmatched. This CDR3 spans 16 amino acids. Germline V gene sequence: CDR1 SEHNR, CDR2 FQNEAQ (reference sequence). CDR3 protein: CASSSPLAGGTDTQYF. The DNA of the CDR3 is TGTGCCAGCAGCTCCCCACTAGCGGGAGGAACAGATACGCAGTATTTT.

The chain has TRBV7-9 and TRBJ2-1; 10 bases align to TRBD1. CDR3 size: 16 residues. V lost 6 bases, J lost 6 bases, and 11 bases stayed unmatched. Germline-derived CDR1 and CDR2 are SEHNR and FQNEAQ (reference sequence). For the CDR3, the DNA is TGTGCCAGCAGTTCCGGTAGGGACAGGGGTTTCAATGAGCAGTTCTTC. Protein sequence: CASSSGRDRGFNEQFF.

The chain couples TRBV5-1 to TRBJ1-2; tentatively, D is TRBD1 (6 bases). The CDR3 totals 15 residues. The V gene lost 0 bases and the J gene lost 8 bases, with 17 bases spanning the gap. From germline, CDR1 is SGHRS and CDR2 YFSETQ. The CDR3 is CASSLEDPGHGGYTF. CDR3 in DNA: TGCGCCAGCAGCTTGGAAGATCCGGGACACGGCGGCTACACCTTC.

V gene TRBV27 combines with J gene TRBJ2-2; 8 bases align to TRBD1. V dropped 2 bases and J dropped 4; count of bases not matched to a gene: 0. This CDR3 has 14 residues. Germline V gene data show CDR1 as MNHEY and CDR2 as SMNVEV (reference sequence). CDR3 residues: CASSLGQGTGELFF. For the CDR3, the DNA is TGTGCCAGCAGTTTAGGACAGGGCACCGGGGAGCTGTTTTTT.

CDR3: CASSNHSRGWAQHF. CDR3 sequence (DNA): TGTGCCAGCAGCAACCATAGCAGGGGATGGGCCCAGCATTTT. The chain recombines TRBV6-6 with TRBJ1-5; D is possibly TRBD1 (6 bases). Germline V gene data show CDR1 as MNHNY and CDR2 as SVGAGI (reference sequence). Trimming stripped 6 bases from V and 11 bases from J, with 20 bases between. The length of the CDR3 is 14 residues.

This chain uses TRBV5-6 with TRBJ2-1, with 11 nucleotides matching TRBD2. The CDR3 is 17 residues long. Germline CDR1 reads SGHDT; CDR2 reads YYEEEE. V shed 0 bases, J shed 3 bases, and the junction held 5 bases outside the gene matches. The CDR3 DNA reads TGTGCCAGCAGCTTGGGTCGACTAGCGGGATACTACAATGAGCAGTTCTTC. The encoded protein is CASSLGRLAGYYNEQFF.

The chain links TRBV27 to TRBJ1-6; D ambiguous. The CDR3 totals 15 residues. Germline lookup yields CDR1 MNHEY and CDR2 SMNVEV (reference sequence). Trimming removed 7 bases at V and 7 bases at J, with 17 bases between. The CDR3 protein is CASTLGYLMNSPLHF. The CDR3 region has the DNA TGTGCCAGCACCTTAGGGTACCTGATGAATTCACCCCTCCACTTT.